The rows below give T cell receptor beta chains drawn from one sample of a study of blood T cell repertoires in COVID-19. Method: immunoSEQ multiplex PCR; TCRdb's copy keeps in-frame clones and lacks some. The sample carries about 250,000 clones, around 85% recorded once. Sequencing input: peripheral blood. The receptors were sampled from a man between 45 and 60 years old with active or convalescent COVID-19. Each CDR3 is given with its conserved first and last residue. Each record gives: CDR3 length, D gene, V gene, J gene, clone size, CDR3 protein, CDR3 DNA. D genes are given only for firm matches. Size is stated for part of the rows, as once, few or many counts, or as a class when the clone is expanded.

14	TRBD1	TRBV6-5	TRBJ1-5	NA	CASSNRDRNQPQHF	TGTGCCAGCAGCAACAGGGACAGGAATCAGCCCCAGCATTTT
16	NA	TRBV3-1/TRBV3-2	TRBJ2-1	NA	CASSHRSLAGYNEQFF	TGTGCCAGCAGCCATCGGAGCCTAGCCGGTTACAATGAGCAGTTCTTC
16	TRBD2	TRBV4-2	TRBJ2-2	few	CASSQETSGSTGELFF	TGTGCCAGCAGCCAAGAGACTAGCGGGAGCACCGGGGAGCTGTTTTTT
16	TRBD1	TRBV12-5	TRBJ1-3	NA	CASGLTSTGVGNTIYF	TGTGCTAGTGGTTTGACCTCGACAGGGGTCGGAAACACCATATATTTT
16	NA	TRBV4-3	TRBJ1-4	once	CASSQAWGRVNEKLFF	TGCGCCAGCAGCCAAGCTTGGGGCAGGGTAAATGAAAAACTGTTTTTT
13	NA	TRBV9	TRBJ1-1	NA	CASSLAADTEAFF	TGTGCCAGCAGCTTGGCGGCGGACACTGAAGCTTTCTTT
16	NA	TRBV28	TRBJ1-3	once	CASSQGGAYSGNTIYF	TGTGCCAGCAGCCAAGGAGGGGCATACTCTGGAAACACCATATATTTT
15	TRBD2	TRBV19	TRBJ2-5	NA	CASSTSGLAQETQYF	TGTGCCAGTAGTACGTCGGGACTAGCGCAAGAGACCCAGTACTTC
14	NA	TRBV21-1	TRBJ2-1	NA	CASSKWTSVNEQFF	TGTGCCAGCAGCAAGTGGACTAGCGTCAATGAGCAGTTCTTC
16	TRBD2	TRBV3-1/TRBV3-2	TRBJ2-2	NA	CASSQEVGRSGRELFF	TGTGCCAGCAGCCAAGAGGTCGGGCGGAGCGGGAGGGAGCTGTTTTTT
15	TRBD2	TRBV7-3	TRBJ2-1	NA	CASSLSREGSNEQFF	TGTGCCAGCAGCTTATCGCGGGAGGGCTCCAATGAGCAGTTCTTC
12	NA	TRBV28	TRBJ1-4	NA	CASSSGQEKLFF	TGTGCCAGCAGTTCCGGACAGGAAAAACTGTTTTTT
14	NA	TRBV11-2	TRBJ1-2	NA	CASSSLAGGYGYTF	TGTGCCAGCAGCTCCCTTGCGGGAGGCTATGGCTACACCTTC
15	NA	TRBV7-9	TRBJ1-4	NA	CASSFFTDTNEKLFF	TGTGCCAGCAGCTTCTTTACTGATACTAATGAAAAACTGTTTTTT
15	TRBD1	TRBV6-5	TRBJ1-3	NA	CASRVDRGAGNTIYF	TGTGCCAGCAGAGTTGACAGGGGAGCTGGAAACACCATATATTTT
13	NA	TRBV9	TRBJ2-1	NA	CASSTSGWGEQFF	TGTGCCAGCAGCACTAGTGGTTGGGGAGAGCAGTTCTTC
16	NA	TRBV3-1/TRBV3-2	TRBJ1-2	NA	CASSRTFGEGGEGYTF	TGTGCCAGCAGCCGTACGTTCGGGGAGGGAGGTGAAGGCTACACCTTC
13	NA	TRBV7-2	TRBJ1-2	NA	CASSPDRNYGYTF	TGTGCCAGCAGCCCCGACAGGAACTATGGCTACACCTTC
16	TRBD1	TRBV9	TRBJ2-3	NA	CASSANHRGSTDTQYF	TGTGCCAGCAGCGCTAATCACAGGGGATCCACAGATACGCAGTATTTT
12	NA	TRBV30	TRBJ1-2	NA	CAWSAGLYGYTF	TGTGCCTGGAGTGCAGGTTTATATGGCTACACCTTC
16	NA	TRBV5-4	TRBJ2-5	NA	CATTRQSTVSQETQYF	TGTGCCACTACCAGACAGAGCACTGTGTCCCAAGAGACCCAGTACTTC
14	NA	TRBV4-2	TRBJ1-3	NA	CASSQEIRVDTIYF	TGTGCCAGCAGCCAAGAAATCAGGGTAGACACCATATATTTT